This T cell receptor (beta chain) was identified during a study of blood T cells in healthy people across ages. Ten or more counts support this clonotype. As yet, its antigen is unknown. Study results and limitations: Researchers said unsorted PBMCs prevented a conclusive naive versus antigen-experienced comparison. Compared with aged donors, long-lived donors showed fewer expanded clones, suggesting selection.

Primed by a sample-barcoded 5' primer and a J-beta primer mix, a second PCR proceeded for 7 to 11 cycles. TCRdb re-called the 5' RACE reads with MiXCR, one entry per CDR3 protein. Of some 1,800,000 distinct CDR3 sequences detected, around 40% appear once; the ten largest clones hold more than 20%. Losses at the gene ends were 4 bases for V and 0 bases for J; bases not matched to a gene: 6. CDR3 size: 16 residues. CDR1 and CDR2 from the germline V gene are SQVTM and ANQGSEA. The sample was blood. The receptor comes from a human donor in good health. The V call is TRBV29-1, the J call TRBJ2-3; the match to TRBD2 covers 11 bases. CDR3 bases: TGCAGCGTTGGCCTACTAGCGGGAGTTAGCACAGATACGCAGTATTTT. Amino acids: CSVGLLAGVSTDTQYF.